One and the same sample provided the 30 T cell receptor beta chains below, sequenced in a study of blood T cell repertoires in COVID-19. Here immunoSEQ multiplex PCR was the method, and the copy in TCRdb shows in-frame clones only, minus some. The sample shows 20,000 to 25,000 clones, 84% of them seen only once. The sequenced sample consisted of peripheral blood. These receptor sequences come from a man aged 35 to 55 with acute or convalescent COVID-19.

The chain joins TRBV5-1 to TRBJ1-1; a weak D match, TRBD1 (6 bases). Trimming removed 0 bases at V and 8 bases at J, with 14 bases between. This CDR3 contains 14 residues. Germline CDR1 SGHRS, CDR2 YFSETQ. This chain's CDR3 is CASSLATPRGEAFF. The CDR3 DNA reads as TGCGCCAGCAGCTTGGCCACTCCGAGGGGGGAAGCTTTCTTT.

CDR3 protein: CASSIGWQSYGYTF. The CDR3 DNA reads TGTGCCAGTAGTATAGGATGGCAATCGTATGGCTACACCTTC. V usage is TRBV19 and J usage is TRBJ1-2; D remains unclear. V lost 1 base to trimming and J lost 5 bases, with 11 bases between them. In germline, CDR1 is LNHDA, CDR2 SQIVND (reference sequence). There are 14 residues in the CDR3. Together with reference TRBV19 and TRBJ1-2, the CDR3 gives the full variable domain: DGGITQSPKYLFRKEGQNVTLSCEQNLNHDAMYWYRQDPGQGLRLIYYSQIVNDFQKGDIAEGYSVSREKKESFPLTVTSAQKNPTAFYLCASSIGWQSYGYTFGSGTRLTVV.

The rearrangement joins TRBV18 to TRBJ1-3; no reliable D call. Germline CDR1 is KGHSH and CDR2 is LQKENI. V was shortened by 2 bases and J by 3 bases, with 8 bases between the two germline ends. CDR3 length equals 14 residues. CDR3 protein: CASSPGTHGNTIYF. DNA of the CDR3: TGTGCCAGCTCACCAGGCACACATGGAAACACCATATATTTT.

The chain joins TRBV2 to TRBJ2-7; 11 bases fit TRBD1. V was clipped by 7 bases and J by 4 bases; unmatched bases: 12. The CDR3 is made up of 16 amino acids. The germline gives CDR1 SNHLY, CDR2 FYNNEI. Here the CDR3 reads CASIQDRGRGAYEQYF. Here the CDR3 DNA reads TGTGCCAGCATCCAGGACAGGGGGCGCGGGGCTTACGAGCAGTACTTC.

The gene calls are TRBV18 and TRBJ1-2, with no clear D. Germline CDR1 and CDR2: KGHSH and LQKENI. The CDR3 runs to 13 residues. The germline V and J ends were trimmed by 4 bases and 6 bases, with 12 bases remaining between them. CDR3 sequence reads: CASSLPPVDGYTF. The CDR3 coding sequence is TGTGCCAGCTCACTTCCTCCGGTCGATGGCTACACCTTC.

The chain carries TRBV19 and TRBJ1-6; 11 bases fit TRBD1. The CDR3 has 14 amino acids. From germline, CDR1 is LNHDA and CDR2 SQIVND (reference sequence). Unmatched junction bases numbered 2, after V lost 3 bases and J lost 10 bases. The CDR3 sequence: CASSIGQGASPLHF. Written as DNA, the CDR3 is TGTGCCAGTAGTATTGGACAGGGGGCGTCACCCCTCCACTTT.

This clone was counted once. The V call is TRBV12-5, the J call TRBJ1-1; a weak D match, TRBD1 (6 bases). The V gene lost 7 bases and the J gene lost 0 bases, with 9 bases spanning the gap. CDR3 length: 13 residues. Germline-derived CDR1 and CDR2 are LGHNT and FRNRAP. CDR3 region: CASEPGVNTEAFF. The CDR3 nucleotides are TGTGCTAGTGAACCAGGGGTGAACACTGAAGCTTTCTTT.

This clone appeared a single time. This rearrangement joins TRBV27 to TRBJ2-7, with D tentatively TRBD1 (6 bases). This CDR3 is 14 amino acids long. Germline V gene data show CDR1 as MNHEY and CDR2 as SMNVEV (reference sequence). V was pared by 2 bases and J by 2 bases, with 10 bases between. For the CDR3, the DNA is TGTGCCAGCAGTTTAGGGACACTAGCCTACGAGCAGTACTTC. The encoded protein is CASSLGTLAYEQYF.

The V gene is TRBV5-1, the J gene TRBJ1-6, with 7 bases aligning to TRBD1. The CDR3 length is 15 residues. The trim removed 5 bases at V and 7 bases at J, leaving 9 bases unmatched. Germline V gene lookup returns CDR1 SGHRS and CDR2 YFSETQ. The CDR3 region is CASSPRQGGNSPLHF. The CDR3 region has the DNA TGCGCCAGCAGTCCAAGACAGGGTGGCAATTCACCCCTCCACTTT.

The chain couples TRBV6-5 to TRBJ2-7, with 9 positions matching TRBD1. Trimming removed 8 bases from V and 6 bases from J; junction bases left unmatched: 8. The CDR3 has 13 amino acids. In germline, CDR1 is MNHEY, CDR2 SVGAGI. In DNA form, the CDR3 reads TGTGCCAGCTGGGGACAGGGATCTTCCGAGCAGTACTTC. It yields the protein CASWGQGSSEQYF.

This clone was seen a handful of times. The chain combines TRBV30 with TRBJ1-2; a weak D match, TRBD1 (6 bases). The CDR3 covers 16 residues. Germline-derived CDR1 and CDR2 are GTSNPN and SVGIG (reference sequence). V gave up 4 bases and J gave up 8 bases, with 26 bases separating them. The CDR3 nucleotides read TGTGCCTGGACCCGAGGTCAGGACAGCTCTATCGGGGGCTACACCTTC. Protein: CAWTRGQDSSIGGYTF. Together with reference TRBV30 and TRBJ1-2, the CDR3 gives the full variable domain: SQTIHQWPATLVQPVGSPLSLECTVEGTSNPNLYWYRQAAGRGLQLLFYSVGIGQISSEVPQNLSASRPQDRQFILSSKKLLLSDSGFYLCAWTRGQDSSIGGYTFGSGTRLTVV.

The rearrangement joins TRBV9 to TRBJ2-7, with TRBD2 as a possible D gene (6 bases). Germline V gives CDR1 SGDLS, CDR2 YYNGEE. The germline V and J ends were trimmed by 4 bases and 2 bases, with 13 bases remaining between them. The length of the CDR3 is 14 residues. The CDR3 reads CASSISGTPYEQYF. Here the CDR3 DNA reads TGTGCCAGCAGCATTTCCGGGACTCCCTACGAGCAGTACTTC. Complete variable domain (other parts from reference TRBV9 and TRBJ2-7): DSGVTQTPKHLITATGQRVTLRCSPRSGDLSVYWYQQSLDQGLQFLIQYYNGEERAKGNILERFSAQQFPDLHSELNLSSLELGDSALYFCASSISGTPYEQYFGPGTRLTVT.

J is TRBJ2-1 and V is TRBV7-2; D may be TRBD2 (6 bases). The CDR3 runs 16 residues. With 3 bases removed from V and 7 bases from J, the gap between germline ends came to 19 bases. Germline lookup yields CDR1 SGHTA and CDR2 FQGNSA. DNA for the CDR3: TGTGCCAGCAGCTTCCGCCTCGGAGAGGGAGGAAATGAGCAGTTCTTC. Protein product: CASSFRLGEGGNEQFF.

The chain joins TRBV5-1 to TRBJ1-2; tentative D call: TRBD1 (5 bases). V was shortened by 0 bases and J by 2 bases, with 8 bases between the two germline ends. The CDR3 totals 14 residues. Per the germline V gene, CDR1 is SGHRS and CDR2 is YFSETQ. For the CDR3, the DNA is TGCGCCAGCAGCTTGGGACAGAGAAACTATGGCTACACCTTC. Its protein product is CASSLGQRNYGYTF.

The chain uses TRBV5-5 and TRBJ2-1, with 8 bases that match TRBD1. CDR3 length: 16 amino acids. The V segment lost 4 bases and the J segment 5 bases; nucleotides outside the gene matches: 11. The germline V gene has CDR1 SGHKS and CDR2 YYEKEE (reference sequence). The CDR3 spells CASSPRTGGENNEQFF. CDR3 sequence (DNA): TGTGCCAGCAGCCCCCGAACAGGGGGAGAAAACAATGAGCAGTTCTTC.

The chain carries TRBV19 and TRBJ2-2; tentative D call: TRBD1 (6 bases). The CDR3 length is 14 residues. Germline V gives CDR1 LNHDA, CDR2 SQIVND (reference sequence). The V end lost 8 bases, the J end lost 0 bases, and 10 bases lay between the germline ends. The CDR3 sequence: CASQGLANTGELFF. The CDR3 region has the DNA TGTGCCAGTCAGGGGCTCGCGAACACCGGGGAGCTGTTTTTT.

This chain uses TRBV4-1 with TRBJ1-2; 7 nucleotides match TRBD1. The J segment lost 2 bases and the V segment lost 5 bases, leaving 2 bases of the junction unmatched. The CDR3 length is 13 residues. Looked up from germline, CDR1 is MGHRA and CDR2 is YSYEKL. CDR3 nucleotides: TGCGCCAGCAGCTTGACAGGGAACTATGGCTACACCTTC. Its translation: CASSLTGNYGYTF.

This rearrangement joins TRBV9 to TRBJ2-1, with 9 positions matching TRBD1. V shed 3 bases, J shed 10 bases, and the junction held 11 bases outside the gene matches. The CDR3 loop spans 15 amino acids. Germline V gives CDR1 SGDLS, CDR2 YYNGEE. The CDR3 region is CASSARDRAIGEQFF. Here the CDR3 DNA reads TGTGCCAGCAGCGCTAGGGACAGGGCGATAGGAGAGCAGTTCTTC.

V gene TRBV2 combines with J gene TRBJ1-2, with a weak D call TRBD1 (5 bases). V was pared by 5 bases and J by 0 bases, with 16 bases between. Germline lookup yields CDR1 SNHLY and CDR2 FYNNEI. This CDR3 region has 16 residues. CDR3 protein: CASSLRPDRSNYGYTF. In DNA form, the CDR3 reads TGTGCCAGCAGTCTCAGGCCCGACAGATCTAACTATGGCTACACCTTC.

V usage is TRBV5-4 and J usage is TRBJ2-5; 7 nucleotides line up with TRBD2. CDR3 length equals 13 residues. Looked up from germline, CDR1 is SGHNT and CDR2 is YYREEE (reference sequence). J was trimmed by 2 bases and V by 2 bases; bases with no gene match: 0. The CDR3 reads CASSFSGQETQYF. CDR3 bases: TGTGCCAGCAGCTTTAGCGGGCAAGAGACCCAGTACTTC.

This chain links TRBV4-1 with TRBJ2-1; 12 bases match TRBD2. The germline gives CDR1 MGHRA, CDR2 YSYEKL. Unmatched junction bases numbered 7, after V lost 0 bases and J lost 7 bases. CDR3 length equals 17 residues. The CDR3 region is CASSQDLGLAGANEQFF. The CDR3 DNA reads as TGCGCCAGCAGCCAAGATCTGGGACTAGCGGGTGCAAATGAGCAGTTCTTC.

The V and J genes are TRBV6-1 and TRBJ2-3; D unclear. Trimming pared 6 bases from V and 1 base from J, leaving 8 bases between. The CDR3 totals 13 residues. The germline gives CDR1 MNHNS, CDR2 SASEGT. The CDR3 spells CASRLGGTDTQYF. Written as DNA, the CDR3 is TGTGCCAGCAGGCTAGGAGGCACAGATACGCAGTATTTT.

This chain uses TRBV15 with TRBJ1-1; D is perhaps TRBD1 (6 bases). Looked up from germline, CDR1 is LNHNV and CDR2 is YYDKDF (reference sequence). The length of the CDR3 is 16 residues. Trimming left V 3 bases short and J 5 bases short, with 19 bases between. The CDR3: CATSRGRGQTGTEAFF. CDR3 DNA sequence: TGTGCCACCAGCAGGGGGAGAGGACAGACGGGGACTGAAGCTTTCTTT.

The table lists this clone with a count of one. V is TRBV19 and J is TRBJ1-2; TRBD1 matches 10 bases. Trimming took 7 bases from V and 0 from J; bases not matched to a gene: 8. Germline V gives CDR1 LNHDA, CDR2 SQIVND (reference sequence). The CDR3 loop spans 16 amino acids. The CDR3 region has the DNA TGTGCCAGTACAATGGGACAGGGGACTTCTAACTATGGCTACACCTTC. As protein: CASTMGQGTSNYGYTF.

The gene calls are TRBV5-6 and TRBJ1-1; weak D call: TRBD1 (5 bases). Looked up from germline, CDR1 is SGHDT and CDR2 is YYEEEE. The length of the CDR3 is 15 residues. Trimming left V 4 bases short and J 5 bases short, with 18 bases between. Written as DNA, the CDR3 is TGTGCCAGCAGCCTGGGCGACAGTGTGGGGACTGAAGCTTTCTTT. Amino acid sequence: CASSLGDSVGTEAFF.

V usage is TRBV9 and J usage is TRBJ2-7; TRBD2 matches 14 bases. Germline V CDR1 and CDR2: SGDLS, YYNGEE. The trim removed 4 bases at V and 3 bases at J, leaving 6 bases unmatched. This CDR3 has 16 amino acids. In DNA form, the CDR3 reads TGTGCCAGCAGCTCCGGGACTAGCGGGGGATTCTACGAGCAGTACTTC. Translating gives CASSSGTSGGFYEQYF.

The chain employs TRBV14 and TRBJ2-6; no reliable D call. The CDR3 is made up of 13 amino acids. Germline CDR1 and CDR2: SGHDN and FVKESK. The germline V and J ends were trimmed by 6 bases and 0 bases, with 3 bases remaining between them. The CDR3 loop is CASSLSGANVLTF. The CDR3 coding sequence is TGTGCCAGCAGTCTCTCTGGGGCCAACGTCCTGACTTTC.

The V call is TRBV7-3, the J call TRBJ2-3; D gene uncertain. CDR1 SGHTA and CDR2 FQGTGA come from the germline V gene. V was clipped by 6 bases and J by 4 bases, with 11 bases between them. The CDR3 sequence is 13 residues long. In nucleotides, the CDR3 is TGTGCCAGCAGTCCATCTGGGCCAGATACGCAGTATTTT. Its protein product is CASSPSGPDTQYF.

The rearrangement uses TRBV24-1 and TRBJ2-3; 8 bases are a match to TRBD2. Germline-derived CDR1 and CDR2 are KGHDR and SFDVKD. Losses at the gene ends were 5 bases for V and 2 bases for J; bases not matched to a gene: 8. This CDR3 contains 16 residues. In DNA, the CDR3 is TGTGCCACCAGTGGTGTTAGAGCGGGAGCCACAGATACGCAGTATTTT. It translates to CATSGVRAGATDTQYF.

This rearrangement joins TRBV11-1 to TRBJ2-1; D is possibly TRBD2 (6 bases). This CDR3 has 16 residues. Looked up from germline, CDR1 is SGHAT and CDR2 is FQDESV (reference sequence). Trimming removed 5 bases at V and 8 bases at J, with 22 bases between. CDR3 DNA sequence: TGTGCCAGCAGCCTAATACCTGTCGGGGGAGTCGATGAGCAGTTCTTC. This translates into CASSLIPVGGVDEQFF.